This TCR beta chain was captured in a study of OX40 agonist ivuxolimab in advanced cancers. Background on the study: With ivuxolimab, an agonistic anti-OX40 (CD134) antibody, patients were treated.

About this clone: Its cognate antigen is unknown.

Researchers took blood at baseline, on cycle 4 day 1, and on cycle 7 day 1. Study-wide results and limits: Clonal expansion was seen in CD4+ and CD8+ blood T cells by week 6 at 0.1 to 3.0 mg/kg. The authors also found low normalized T-cell clonal expansion in some nonresponders.

The method was immunoSEQ multiplex PCR; TCRdb's version includes in-frame clones alone and lacks a portion of them. Found here are tens of thousands of clones, about 90% of them singletons; the top ten hold over 5%. The CDR3 length is 13 residues. Germline CDR1 is MNHNS and CDR2 is SASEGT. V lost 3 bases and J 0 bases, leaving 3 bases between the germline ends. The source of this sequence is an adult with an advanced solid tumor such as melanoma, head and neck, liver or kidney cancer. V and J are TRBV6-1 and TRBJ2-4; the D is unclear. This specimen consisted of CD4+ or CD8+ T cells sorted from blood, obtained in a trial of the OX40 agonist ivuxolimab. This CDR3 reads CASSDLAKNIQYF. CDR3 in DNA: TGTGCCAGCAGTGATCTAGCCAAAAACATTCAGTACTTC.